One sample yielded the 30 T cell receptor beta chains listed below, sequenced in a study of shared clonotypes between healthy human individuals. Measured with immunoSEQ multiplex PCR; TCRdb has only the in-frame clones, and not every one. Of some 1.1 million clones in the sample, about 80% were seen once. The sample taken for sequencing was memory CD4+ T cells from PBMCs. Described subset: CD45RA-negative fraction. Receptors originate from a man aged 18 to 35 in good health. Some clones in this sample may be carry-over from other donors' samples.

Only a few counts were recorded for this clone. The chain employs TRBV15 and TRBJ2-5, with D tentatively TRBD2 (5 bases). This CDR3 comprises 14 residues. V lost 8 bases, J lost 5 bases, and 18 bases lay in between. From germline, CDR1 is LNHNV and CDR2 YYDKDF (reference sequence). The CDR3 is CATGREGSAETQYF. Written as DNA, the CDR3 is TGTGCCACCGGTCGAGAGGGTAGCGCGGAGACCCAGTACTTC.

This sequence joins TRBV28 and TRBJ2-7; D not resolved. The CDR3 covers 13 residues. The V gene lost 1 base and the J gene lost 2 bases, with 6 bases spanning the gap. In germline, CDR1 is MDHEN, CDR2 SYDVKM. The CDR3 protein is CASSLLQAYEQYF. The CDR3 coding sequence is TGTGCCAGCAGTTTATTACAAGCCTACGAGCAGTACTTC.

This chain connects TRBV7-9 to TRBJ1-2; D call uncertain. CDR3 length equals 13 residues. CDR1 SEHNR and CDR2 FQNEAQ come from the germline V gene (reference sequence). V was cut by 5 bases and J by 5 bases, with 12 bases left in between. CDR3 loop: CASSPVHMYGYTF. The CDR3 DNA is TGTGCCAGCAGCCCGGTCCACATGTATGGCTACACCTTC.

Concerning this clone itself: Mismatch with germline at one junction end may stem from a read error. The chain links TRBV10-3 to TRBJ1-2, with D hard to call. Germline V CDR1 and CDR2: ENHRY, SYGVKD. The length of the CDR3 is 14 residues. In nucleotides, the CDR3 is TGTGCCATCACTGAGGAGATTGCTAACTATGGCTACACCTTC. Protein sequence: CAITEEIANYGYTF.

This clone was counted only a few times. The V and J genes are TRBV18 and TRBJ2-7, with no clear D. The CDR3 covers 14 residues. The germline gives CDR1 KGHSH, CDR2 LQKENI. Trimming took off 2 bases at V and 3 bases at J, with 11 bases between the two ends. The CDR3 nucleotides are TGTGCCAGCTCACCATATCAGAGTAGCTACGAGCAGTACTTC. This gives the protein CASSPYQSSYEQYF.

V is TRBV6-9 and J is TRBJ1-2; D is undetermined. The CDR3 sequence is 14 residues long. Germline CDR1 is MNHGY and CDR2 is SVAAGI. V was clipped by 5 bases and J by 6 bases, with 16 bases between them. The CDR3 is CASSPQRTPHGYTF. CDR3 bases: TGTGCCAGCAGTCCCCAGAGGACGCCCCATGGCTACACCTTC.

The chain recombines TRBV28 with TRBJ2-7; D call uncertain. Germline loops: CDR1 MDHEN, CDR2 SYDVKM. Trimming took off 6 bases at V and 4 bases at J, with 7 bases between the two ends. The CDR3 loop spans 11 amino acids. CDR3: CASRSLYEQYF. The CDR3 coding sequence is TGTGCCAGCAGGTCTTTATACGAGCAGTACTTC.

The rearrangement uses TRBV2 and TRBJ2-7, with 10 bases that match TRBD2. Germline V lookup: CDR1 SNHLY, CDR2 FYNNEI. Unmatched junction bases numbered 16, after V lost 6 bases and J lost 2 bases. The length of the CDR3 is 18 residues. The CDR3 loop reads CASSPGLANSPRPYEQYF. The CDR3 bases are TGTGCCAGCAGCCCGGGACTAGCGAATAGCCCGAGACCCTACGAGCAGTACTTC.

The table lists this clone with a count of one. One base away lies a much larger clone, so this may be a sequencing read error. This chain uses TRBV5-1 with TRBJ2-5; a possible D gene is TRBD1 (6 bases). Per germline, CDR1 SGHRS and CDR2 YFSETQ. V was pared by 4 bases and J by 4 bases, with 11 bases between. The CDR3 has 13 amino acids. The CDR3 DNA reads as TGCGCCAGCAGCCAGGGACAAGGAGAGACCCAGTACTTC. Translating it yields CASSQGQGETQYF.

The DNA of the CDR3 is TGTGCCAGCAGACGCGGCCCAAGCCCCTCCTACGAGCAGTACTTC. It encodes CASRRGPSPSYEQYF. The chain is built from TRBV28 and TRBJ2-7; D gene ambiguous. CDR3 length: 15 amino acids. CDR1 and CDR2 (germline): MDHEN, SYDVKM. Trimming shortened V by 6 bases and J by 0 bases, and 15 bases separated the two germline ends.

In this sample, this clone turned up many times. The rearrangement links TRBV4-1 to TRBJ1-6; maybe TRBD1 (5 bases). Germline V gives CDR1 MGHRA, CDR2 YSYEKL. Trimming took off 2 bases at V and 7 bases at J, with 12 bases between the two ends. CDR3 size: 15 residues. CDR3 protein: CASSQLEGYNSPLHF. The CDR3 region has the DNA TGCGCCAGCAGCCAACTCGAGGGGTACAATTCACCCCTCCACTTT.

The chain couples TRBV2 to TRBJ2-1, with 11 nucleotides matching TRBD1. From germline, CDR1 is SNHLY and CDR2 FYNNEI. This CDR3 spans 16 amino acids. Trimming removed 3 bases from V and 8 bases from J; junction bases left unmatched: 9. CDR3 loop: CASSDGQGAGYDEQFF. The CDR3 DNA follows: TGTGCCAGCAGTGACGGACAGGGGGCTGGATACGATGAGCAGTTCTTC.

The J gene is TRBJ2-7, the V gene TRBV25-1; no clear D gene. The CDR3 has 13 residues. The germline CDR1 and CDR2 sequences are MGHDK and SYGVNS. Between the trimmed V and J ends, which lost 2 bases and 2 bases, there was a span of 7 bases. CDR3 sequence (DNA): TGTGCCAGCAGTGAAGCCTCCACCTACGAGCAGTACTTC. Its protein is CASSEASTYEQYF.

For this clone: A much larger clone lies one base from this, so it may be a read error. Other nucleotide sequences from this sample produce the same CDR3. The CDR3 region has the DNA TGTGCCAGCAGCCGAGGACCCTACGAGCAGTACTTC. It encodes CASSRGPYEQYF. V usage is TRBV2 and J usage is TRBJ2-7; unclear D gene. V was clipped by 6 bases and J by 2 bases, with 8 bases between them. CDR1 SNHLY and CDR2 FYNNEI come from the germline V gene. The CDR3 has 12 amino acids.

This clone was recorded a few times. This chain connects TRBV28 to TRBJ1-1, with 9 bases identical to TRBD1. The CDR3 loop spans 13 amino acids. V shed 6 bases, J shed 1 base, and the junction held 0 bases outside the gene matches. Germline-derived CDR1 and CDR2 are MDHEN and SYDVKM. In DNA, the CDR3 is TGTGCCAGCAGGACAGGGGGGAACACTGAAGCTTTCTTT. It specifies CASRTGGNTEAFF. Filled out from reference TRBV28 and TRBJ1-1, the complete variable domain reads DVKVTQSSRYLVKRTGEKVFLECVQDMDHENMFWYRQDPGLGLRLIYFSYDVKMKEKGDIPEGYSVSREKKERFSLILESASTNQTSMYLCASRTGGNTEAFFGQGTRLTVV.

For this clone: At one end, the junction sequence differs from germline, possibly due to a read error. This rearrangement joins TRBV5-1 to TRBJ1-1; no clear D gene. From germline, CDR1 is SGHRS and CDR2 YFSETQ. The CDR3 runs to 14 residues. The CDR3 bases are TGCGCCAGCAGCTTGGATGGATTGGGCACTGAAGCTTTCTTC. Protein sequence: CASSLDGLGTEAFF.

V gene TRBV5-5 combines with J gene TRBJ2-5, with 12 bases fitting TRBD2. J was trimmed by 5 bases and V by 6 bases; bases with no gene match: 17. CDR1 and CDR2 (germline): SGHKS, YYEKEE (reference sequence). The length of the CDR3 is 18 residues. CDR3 sequence (DNA): TGTGCCAGCACCCGAGGTCTAGCGGGAGGGCCAGCTATGGAGACCCAGTACTTC. This translates into CASTRGLAGGPAMETQYF.

The CDR3 bases are TGTGCCAGCAGTTTAATCGCTAGCTACGAGCAGTACTTC. Translation: CASSLIASYEQYF. The rearrangement uses TRBV28 and TRBJ2-5; no definite D call. The DNA end is a closer match to TRBJ2-7, so the J assignment may be wrong. Germline CDR1 and CDR2: MDHEN and SYDVKM. The CDR3 length is 13 residues.

The chain employs TRBV2 and TRBJ2-6; D unresolved. CDR3 size: 14 residues. Germline values: CDR1 SNHLY, CDR2 FYNNEI. The V end was cut by 4 bases, the J end by 3 bases, with 7 bases between. This CDR3 is CASSGAVGANVLTF. The CDR3 bases are TGTGCCAGCAGTGGGGCAGTTGGGGCCAACGTCCTGACTTTC.

This chain uses TRBV6-6 with TRBJ2-7; 7 bases are shared with TRBD1. V shed 4 bases, J shed 0 bases, and the junction held 6 bases outside the gene matches. The germline V gene encodes CDR1 MNHNY and CDR2 SVGAGI (reference sequence). The CDR3 extends over 15 amino acids. The CDR3 is CASSFGTANSYEQYF. CDR3 nucleotides: TGTGCCAGCAGTTTTGGGACAGCGAACTCCTACGAGCAGTACTTC.

V usage is TRBV4-2 and J usage is TRBJ2-3; D gene uncertain. Germline V gene sequence: CDR1 LGHNA, CDR2 YNFKEQ. The V end was cut by 1 base, the J end by 1 base, with 12 bases between. CDR3 size: 16 residues. The CDR3 coding sequence is TGTGCCAGCAGCCAAGCGAAACGGGCTGGCACAGATACGCAGTATTTT. Its protein product is CASSQAKRAGTDTQYF.

This clone was counted a single time. The chain couples TRBV27 to TRBJ2-7, with TRBD1 identical over 9 bases. Trimming cost V 5 bases and J 6 bases; bases outside gene matches: 8. The CDR3 totals 14 residues. Germline CDR1 reads MNHEY; CDR2 reads SMNVEV (reference sequence). For the CDR3, the DNA is TGTGCCAGCAGTCCCTTGGGACAGGGACTCGAGCAGTACTTC. Translation gives CASSPLGQGLEQYF.

This clone was picked up many times. Other DNA sequences in this specimen translate into the identical CDR3. The chain employs TRBV2 and TRBJ1-1; 7 bases are shared with TRBD1. The CDR3 spans 13 residues. The J segment lost 1 base and the V segment lost 6 bases, leaving 2 bases of the junction unmatched. Germline V CDR1 and CDR2: SNHLY, FYNNEI. The CDR3 is CASRRQGNTEAFF. The CDR3 DNA sequence: TGTGCCAGCAGGAGACAGGGGAACACTGAAGCTTTCTTT.

V gene TRBV10-3 combines with J gene TRBJ2-5, with 7 bases lining up with TRBD1. This CDR3 contains 15 residues. The germline V gene encodes CDR1 ENHRY and CDR2 SYGVKD. V gave up 3 bases and J gave up 5 bases; unmatched junction bases: 9. The CDR3 DNA reads TGTGCCATCAGTGATCGCACAGGGGTCCAGGAGACCCAGTACTTC. It yields the protein CAISDRTGVQETQYF.

This clone was detected only a few times. The V and J genes are TRBV30 and TRBJ2-5; 7 bases line up with TRBD2. V was pared by 0 bases and J by 5 bases, with 6 bases of the junction left unmatched. Germline assignment: CDR1 GTSNPN and CDR2 SVGIG (reference sequence). The CDR3 contains 14 residues. CDR3 bases: TGTGCCTGGAGTGTAGGACTAGAGGGGGAGACCCAGTACTTC. Its translation is CAWSVGLEGETQYF.

This clone was seen only a few times. V usage is TRBV7-9 and J usage is TRBJ2-7, with D uncertain. V shed 3 bases and J shed 0 bases, with 6 bases lying between them. The germline gives CDR1 SEHNR, CDR2 FQNEAQ (reference sequence). The CDR3 has 13 amino acids. The chain's CDR3 is CASSFTPSYEQYF. As DNA, the CDR3 is TGTGCCAGCAGCTTTACCCCCTCCTACGAGCAGTACTTC.

The chain joins TRBV19 to TRBJ1-1; D not certain. CDR1 and CDR2 (germline): LNHDA, SQIVND (reference sequence). Trimming took 6 bases from V and 2 from J, leaving 22 bases between them. This CDR3 region has 17 residues. The CDR3 coding sequence is TGTGCCAGTAGACCCCCGTTGGGATCGCATCGAAACACTGAAGCTTTCTTT. Translating it yields CASRPPLGSHRNTEAFF.

The V and J genes are TRBV28 and TRBJ1-2; D gene uncertain. CDR3 length: 16 amino acids. V shed 1 base and J shed 2 bases, with 14 bases lying between them. CDR1 is MDHEN, CDR2 SYDVKM, per germline. The CDR3 region has the DNA TGTGCCAGCAGTTTATCTGGAGGGTATTGGAACTATGGCTACACCTTC. Its translation is CASSLSGGYWNYGYTF.

V is TRBV11-2 and J is TRBJ1-4, with D possibly TRBD1 on 5 matching bases. The CDR3 covers 14 residues. The germline V and J ends were trimmed by 5 bases and 8 bases, with 15 bases remaining between them. Germline-derived CDR1 and CDR2 are SGHAT and FQNNGV. This chain's CDR3 is CASSPRDGREKLFF. CDR3 nucleotide sequence: TGTGCCAGCAGCCCAAGGGACGGTCGAGAAAAACTGTTTTTT.

The chain has TRBV5-1 and TRBJ2-3; 9 positions match TRBD1. CDR1 and CDR2 (germline): SGHRS, YFSETQ. The CDR3 sequence is 15 residues long. V lost 9 bases, J lost 5 bases, and 13 bases stayed unmatched. The CDR3 sequence is CATTPGTGWVDTQYF. The CDR3 DNA sequence: TGCGCCACCACCCCAGGGACAGGGTGGGTAGATACGCAGTATTTT.